This TCR beta chain was observed in a study of patients and donors after allogeneic stem cell transplantation (dated by TCRdb to 2019 to 2021). Spanning cysteine to phenylalanine, the CDR3 consists of 15 amino acids. Only CDR3 DNA is held: 45 bases, read in frame from base 1. At the junction V is shortened by 0 bases and J by 7 bases, with 16 bases in between. CDR1 and CDR2 are drawn from the germline V gene: LGHNA, YNFKEQ. Libraries were built with RT-PCR. Sequencer: NextSeq 550. Through fastp at Q25 and MiXCR, TCRdb rebuilt clones from the public reads, retaining in-frame beta chains. CDR3 protein duplicates are merged, each entry listing the most common genes and DNA. The sample yields a few hundred thousand distinct CDR3 sequences; 38% were counted once. 11% of the sample is in the top ten clones. Points on this clonotype: Its antigen remains unidentified. No much larger clone is present one base from it, and per-base qualities are unavailable.

The rearranged segments are TRBV4-2 and TRBJ2-7; the D region possibly corresponds to TRBD1 (6 bases align). The sequencing input was blood, either unsorted or a sorted T cell fraction (not recorded which). This TCR came from a human donor who was either an allogeneic HSCT recipient or a stem cell or donor lymphocyte infusion donor (not recorded which). It is not recorded whose cells these are; they may come from a transplant donor. The CDR3 in this case is CASSQENQGLGEQYF. Here is the DNA: TGTGCCAGCAGCCAAGAAAACCAGGGGCTGGGTGAGCAGTACTTC.